This T cell receptor beta chain comes out of a study of blood T cell repertoires in COVID-19. The V and J ends lost 0 bases and 15 bases, in that order; junction bases with no gene match: 6. The CDR3 is 12 residues long. Germline V gives CDR1 GTSNPN, CDR2 SVGIG (reference sequence). Profiling relied on immunoSEQ multiplex PCR, and the TCRdb table lists in-frame clones only, not all of them. The sample lists fewer than 200,000 clones, 88% occurring once. This chain joins TRBV30 and TRBJ2-1, with 9 nucleotides matching TRBD2. This TCR derives from a woman between 18 and 30 years old who had recovered from COVID-19. The sequenced material came from PBMCs or T cells enriched from blood (not recorded which). DNA of the CDR3: TGTGCCTGGAGTGTATTAGCGGGAGAGGTGTTCTTC. Protein sequence: CAWSVLAGEVFF.